The TCR beta chain under discussion was sequenced for a study of PD-1 blockade in classical Hodgkin lymphoma. The wider study: Patients were dosed intravenously with nivolumab at 3 mg/kg every 2 weeks.

General study results and limits: Before treatment, TCR diversity in newly diagnosed patients was reportedly lower than in healthy donors. Some patients started nivolumab under 1 year after ASCT, and they were excluded.

Repertoires were generated with immunoSEQ multiplex PCR, while TCRdb's copy carries only in-frame clones and drops some. The sample includes approximately 60,000 clones, more than 70% of them seen just once. The CDR3 length is 16 residues. CDR1 is SGDLS, CDR2 YYNGEE, per germline. Deletions cut 0 bases from V and 0 bases from J, with 12 bases between. All patients experienced relapse after autologous stem cell transplantation, and brentuximab vedotin exposure was variable. Complete response, partial response or progressive disease was recorded as best response. With regard to this clone: As yet, its antigen is unknown.

This chain links TRBV9 with TRBJ1-1, with a weak D call TRBD1 (6 bases). The source material was peripheral blood mononuclear cells (PBMCs), sampled at baseline. The source of this sequence is a human donor with classical Hodgkin lymphoma. This CDR3 reads CASSVEGGGLNTEAFF. CDR3 nucleotide sequence: TGTGCCAGCAGCGTAGAGGGAGGGGGGTTGAACACTGAAGCTTTCTTT.